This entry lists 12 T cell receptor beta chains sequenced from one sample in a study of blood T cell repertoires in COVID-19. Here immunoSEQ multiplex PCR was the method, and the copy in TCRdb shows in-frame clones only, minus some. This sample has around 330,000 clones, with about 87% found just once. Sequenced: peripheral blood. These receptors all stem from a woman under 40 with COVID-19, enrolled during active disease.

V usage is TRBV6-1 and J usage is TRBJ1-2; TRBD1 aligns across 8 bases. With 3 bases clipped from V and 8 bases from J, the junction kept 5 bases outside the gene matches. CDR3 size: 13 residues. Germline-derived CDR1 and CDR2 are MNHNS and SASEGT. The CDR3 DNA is TGTGCCAGCAGTGACCGGGACAGGAGAGGCTACACCTTC. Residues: CASSDRDRRGYTF.

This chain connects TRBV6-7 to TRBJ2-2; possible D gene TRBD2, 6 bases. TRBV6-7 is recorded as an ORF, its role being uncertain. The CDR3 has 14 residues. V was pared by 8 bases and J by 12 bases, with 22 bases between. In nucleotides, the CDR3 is TGTGCCAGCGATAGGGTGGAGGGAGCCGTGAAGCTGTTTTTT. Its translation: CASDRVEGAVKLFF.

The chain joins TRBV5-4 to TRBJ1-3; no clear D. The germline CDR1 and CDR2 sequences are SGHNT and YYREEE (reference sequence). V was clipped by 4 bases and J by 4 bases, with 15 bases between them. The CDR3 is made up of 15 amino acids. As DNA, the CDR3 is TGTGCCAGCAGCCCCGGGTCAGCTGGCGGAAACACCATATATTTT. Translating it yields CASSPGSAGGNTIYF.

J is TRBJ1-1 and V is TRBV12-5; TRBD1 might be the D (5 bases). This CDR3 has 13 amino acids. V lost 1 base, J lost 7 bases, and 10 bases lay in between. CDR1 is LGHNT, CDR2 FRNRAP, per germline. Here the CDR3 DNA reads TGTGCTAGTGGTTTGGACTGGGGCGGTGAAGCTTTCTTT. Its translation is CASGLDWGGEAFF.

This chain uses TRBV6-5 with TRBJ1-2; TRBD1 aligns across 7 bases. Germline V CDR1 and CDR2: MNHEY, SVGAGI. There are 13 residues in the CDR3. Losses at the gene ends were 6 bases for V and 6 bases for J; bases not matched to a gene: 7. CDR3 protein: CASRDQGVDGYTF. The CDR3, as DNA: TGTGCCAGCAGAGACCAGGGGGTAGATGGCTACACCTTC.

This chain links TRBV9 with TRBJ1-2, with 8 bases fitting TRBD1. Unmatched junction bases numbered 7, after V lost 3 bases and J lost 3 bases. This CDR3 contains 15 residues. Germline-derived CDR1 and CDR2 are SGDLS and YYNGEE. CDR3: CASSETGVIDYGYTF. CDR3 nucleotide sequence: TGTGCCAGCAGCGAGACAGGGGTGATCGACTATGGCTACACCTTC.

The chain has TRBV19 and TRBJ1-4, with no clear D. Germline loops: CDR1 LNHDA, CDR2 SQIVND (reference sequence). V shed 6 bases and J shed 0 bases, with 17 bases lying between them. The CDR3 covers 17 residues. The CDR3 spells CASSPPPGSATNEKLFF. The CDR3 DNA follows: TGTGCCAGTAGCCCCCCGCCAGGATCTGCAACTAATGAAAAACTGTTTTTT.

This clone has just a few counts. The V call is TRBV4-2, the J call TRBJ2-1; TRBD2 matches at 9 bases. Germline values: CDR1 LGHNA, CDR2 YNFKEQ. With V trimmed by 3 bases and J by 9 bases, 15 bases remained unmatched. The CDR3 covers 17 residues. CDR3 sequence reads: CASSHPEVSGGFSEQFF. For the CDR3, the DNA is TGTGCCAGCAGCCACCCGGAGGTGAGCGGGGGGTTTAGTGAGCAGTTCTTC.

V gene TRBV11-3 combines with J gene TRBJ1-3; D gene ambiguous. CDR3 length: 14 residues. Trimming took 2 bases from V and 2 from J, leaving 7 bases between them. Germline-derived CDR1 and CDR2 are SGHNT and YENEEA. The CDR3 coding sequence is TGTGCCAGCAGCTTACGAGGGACTGGAAACACCATATATTTT. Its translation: CASSLRGTGNTIYF.

CDR3 in DNA: TGCGCCAGCAGCCCGACAGGGGCTATCAATCAGCCCCAGCATTTT. Its translation is CASSPTGAINQPQHF. The V call is TRBV4-1, the J call TRBJ1-5; TRBD1 matches at 8 bases. Losses at the gene ends were 4 bases for V and 3 bases for J; bases not matched to a gene: 5. Germline-derived CDR1 and CDR2 are MGHRA and YSYEKL. The CDR3 sequence is 15 residues long.

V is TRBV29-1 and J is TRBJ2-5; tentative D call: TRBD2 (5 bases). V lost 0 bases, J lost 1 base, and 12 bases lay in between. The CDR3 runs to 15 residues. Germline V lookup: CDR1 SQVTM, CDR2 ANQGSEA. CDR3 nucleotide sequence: TGCAGCGTTGAAGAAGGTCGGGGAATCCAAGAGACCCAGTACTTC. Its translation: CSVEEGRGIQETQYF.

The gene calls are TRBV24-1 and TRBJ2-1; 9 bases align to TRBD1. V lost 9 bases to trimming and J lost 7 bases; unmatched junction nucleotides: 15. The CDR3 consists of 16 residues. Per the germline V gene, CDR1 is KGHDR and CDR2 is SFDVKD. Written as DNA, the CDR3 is TGTGCCACCGGAGCCCCACAGGGGGCAGGTCCGAATGAGCAGTTCTTC. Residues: CATGAPQGAGPNEQFF.